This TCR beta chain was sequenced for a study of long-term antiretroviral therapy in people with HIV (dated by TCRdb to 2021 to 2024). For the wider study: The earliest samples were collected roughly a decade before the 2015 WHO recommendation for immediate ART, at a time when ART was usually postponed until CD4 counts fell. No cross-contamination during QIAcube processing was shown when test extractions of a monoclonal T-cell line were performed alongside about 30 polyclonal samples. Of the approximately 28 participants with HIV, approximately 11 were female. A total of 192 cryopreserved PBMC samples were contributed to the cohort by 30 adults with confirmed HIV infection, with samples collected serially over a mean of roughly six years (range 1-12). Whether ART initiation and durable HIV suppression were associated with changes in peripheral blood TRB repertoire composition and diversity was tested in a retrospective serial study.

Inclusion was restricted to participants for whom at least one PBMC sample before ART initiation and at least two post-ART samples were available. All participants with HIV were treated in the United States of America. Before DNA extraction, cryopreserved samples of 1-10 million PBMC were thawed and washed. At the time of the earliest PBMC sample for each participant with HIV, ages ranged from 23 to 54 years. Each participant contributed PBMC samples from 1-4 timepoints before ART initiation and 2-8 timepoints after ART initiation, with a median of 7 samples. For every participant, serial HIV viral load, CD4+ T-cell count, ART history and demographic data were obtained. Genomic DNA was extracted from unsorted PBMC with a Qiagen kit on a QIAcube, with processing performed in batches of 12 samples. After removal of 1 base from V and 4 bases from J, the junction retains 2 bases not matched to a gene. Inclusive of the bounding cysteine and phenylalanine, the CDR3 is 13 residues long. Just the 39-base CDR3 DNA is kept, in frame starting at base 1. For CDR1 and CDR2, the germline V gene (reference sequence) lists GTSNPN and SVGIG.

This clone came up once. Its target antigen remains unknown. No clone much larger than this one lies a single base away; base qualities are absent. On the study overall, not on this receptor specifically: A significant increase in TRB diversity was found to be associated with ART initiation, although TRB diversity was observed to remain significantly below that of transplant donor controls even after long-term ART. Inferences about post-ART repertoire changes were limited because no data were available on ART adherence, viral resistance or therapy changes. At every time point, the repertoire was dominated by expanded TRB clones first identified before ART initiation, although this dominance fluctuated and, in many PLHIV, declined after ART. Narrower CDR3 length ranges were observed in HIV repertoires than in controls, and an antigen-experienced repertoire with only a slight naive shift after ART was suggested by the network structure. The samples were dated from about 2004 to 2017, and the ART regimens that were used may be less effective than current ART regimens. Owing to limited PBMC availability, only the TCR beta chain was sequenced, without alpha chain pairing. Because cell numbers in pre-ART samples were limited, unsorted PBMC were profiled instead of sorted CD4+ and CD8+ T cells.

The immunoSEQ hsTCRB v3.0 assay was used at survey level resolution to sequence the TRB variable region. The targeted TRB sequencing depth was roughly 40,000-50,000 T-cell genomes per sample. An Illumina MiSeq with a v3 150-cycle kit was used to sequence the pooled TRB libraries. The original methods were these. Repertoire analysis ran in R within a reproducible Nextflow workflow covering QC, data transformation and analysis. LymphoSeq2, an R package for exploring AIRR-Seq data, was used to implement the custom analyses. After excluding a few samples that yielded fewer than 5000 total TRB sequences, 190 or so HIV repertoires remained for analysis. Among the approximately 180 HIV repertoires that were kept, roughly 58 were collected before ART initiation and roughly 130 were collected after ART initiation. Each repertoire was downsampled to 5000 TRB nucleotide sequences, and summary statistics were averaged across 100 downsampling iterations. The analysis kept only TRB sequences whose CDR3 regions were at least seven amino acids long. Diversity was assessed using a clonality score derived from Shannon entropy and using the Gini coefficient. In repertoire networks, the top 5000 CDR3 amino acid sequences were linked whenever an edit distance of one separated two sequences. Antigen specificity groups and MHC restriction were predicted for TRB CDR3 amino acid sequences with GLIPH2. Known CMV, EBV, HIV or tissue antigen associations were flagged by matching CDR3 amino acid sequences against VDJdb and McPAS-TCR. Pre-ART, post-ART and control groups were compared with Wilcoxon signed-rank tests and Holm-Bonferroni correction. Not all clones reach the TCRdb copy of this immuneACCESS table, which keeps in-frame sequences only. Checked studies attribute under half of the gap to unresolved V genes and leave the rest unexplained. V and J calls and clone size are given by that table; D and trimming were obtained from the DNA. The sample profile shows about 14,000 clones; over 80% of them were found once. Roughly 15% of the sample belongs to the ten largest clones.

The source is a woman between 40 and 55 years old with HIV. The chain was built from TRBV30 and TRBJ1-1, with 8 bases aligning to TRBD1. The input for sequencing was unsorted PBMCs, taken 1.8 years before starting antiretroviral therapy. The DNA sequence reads TGTGCCTGGAGTGGACAGGGGCTCACTGAAGCTTTCTTT. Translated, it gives CAWSGQGLTEAFF.